Shown below are 15 T cell receptor beta chains from a single sample sequenced in a study of T cell changes during pregnancy in multiple sclerosis. Repertoires were generated with immunoSEQ multiplex PCR, while TCRdb's copy carries only in-frame clones and drops some. Altogether some 110,000 clones are present, about 90% being singletons, with the ten largest covering more than 1.5%. The sequences come from peripheral blood, collected in the third trimester of pregnancy. These receptor sequences come from a female donor with multiple sclerosis, enrolled in a pregnancy study.

CDR3 sequence: CASSQLTTGANTEAFF. CDR3 DNA sequence: TGTGCCAGCAGCCAACTAACGACAGGGGCGAACACTGAAGCTTTCTTT. The chain has TRBV4-2 and TRBJ1-1, with 8 positions matching TRBD1. CDR1 LGHNA and CDR2 YNFKEQ come from the germline V gene. This CDR3 comprises 16 residues. Trimming at V came to 2 bases and at J to 1 base, leaving 6 bases not matched to a gene.

CDR3 coding DNA: TGTGCCACCCCTCCAGGGGTAGGGAGAAACACTGAAGCTTTCTTT. This encodes CATPPGVGRNTEAFF. The rearrangement joins TRBV5-8 to TRBJ1-1; tentative D call: TRBD1 (6 bases). V was trimmed by 9 bases and J by 2 bases, leaving 20 bases between them. The CDR3 extends over 15 amino acids. The germline gives CDR1 SGHTS, CDR2 YDEGEE.

This clone has just one count. The CDR3 spells CASSGGTSNEQFF. In DNA, the CDR3 is TGCGCCAGCAGTGGTGGAACTAGTAATGAGCAGTTCTTC. This sequence joins TRBV10-1 and TRBJ2-1, with a possible D match to TRBD2 (5 bases). Germline V gene lookup returns CDR1 WNHNN and CDR2 SYGVQD (reference sequence). The CDR3 sequence is 13 residues long. The V end was cut by 4 bases, the J end by 7 bases, with 11 bases between.

This rearrangement joins TRBV30 to TRBJ1-2; the D gene is possibly TRBD1 (6 bases). The germline gives CDR1 GTSNPN, CDR2 SVGIG (reference sequence). The CDR3 loop spans 17 amino acids. Deletions cut 0 bases from V and 5 bases from J, with 22 bases between. The CDR3 bases are TGTGCCTGGAGTGTACAGGGCGTGGGCAGGTCGATTTATGGCTACACCTTC. It translates to CAWSVQGVGRSIYGYTF.

This clone came up once. The chain recombines TRBV5-4 with TRBJ2-7, with D tentatively TRBD1 (5 bases). Germline CDR1 SGHNT, CDR2 YYREEE (reference sequence). The CDR3 runs to 14 residues. Trimming cost V 0 bases and J 5 bases, with 12 bases left between them. CDR3 nucleotide sequence: TGTGCCAGCAGCTTGGAGGCAGGGAAGGACGAGCAGTACTTC. Its translation is CASSLEAGKDEQYF.

The rearrangement uses TRBV5-1 and TRBJ2-4, with 9 bases aligning to TRBD1. Trimming cost V 4 bases and J 3 bases; bases outside gene matches: 14. Per germline, CDR1 SGHRS and CDR2 YFSETQ. The CDR3 runs 18 residues. The CDR3 nucleotides read TGCGCCAGCAGCGAGGGACAGGGATCGGCATTGGGCAAAAACATTCAGTACTTC. Residues: CASSEGQGSALGKNIQYF.

The rearrangement uses TRBV5-6 and TRBJ1-1; D is possibly TRBD1 (5 bases). Trimming shortened V by 4 bases and J by 1 base, and 11 bases separated the two germline ends. The germline gives CDR1 SGHDT, CDR2 YYEEEE. The CDR3 contains 14 residues. CDR3 region: CASSGPRGNTEAFF. The CDR3, as DNA: TGTGCCAGCAGCGGGCCAAGGGGGAACACTGAAGCTTTCTTT.

The chain employs TRBV18 and TRBJ2-3; perhaps TRBD2 as D (5 bases). V lost 1 base, J lost 0 bases, and 14 bases lay in between. The germline V gene encodes CDR1 KGHSH and CDR2 LQKENI. CDR3 length: 17 amino acids. CDR3 amino acids: CASSPRSPGVSTDTQYF. The CDR3 bases are TGTGCCAGCTCACCACGAAGCCCCGGGGTCAGCACAGATACGCAGTATTTT.

The chain couples TRBV6-5 to TRBJ2-1, with D possibly TRBD2 on 6 matching bases. The CDR3 is made up of 13 amino acids. V dropped 8 bases and J dropped 4 bases, with 12 bases sitting between them. Germline CDR1 MNHEY, CDR2 SVGAGI. The CDR3 sequence: CASGDSPYNEQFF. CDR3 nucleotide sequence: TGTGCCAGCGGGGACTCTCCATACAATGAGCAGTTCTTC.

The chain recombines TRBV19 with TRBJ2-2, with D tentatively TRBD1 (5 bases). Germline V gene sequence: CDR1 LNHDA, CDR2 SQIVND (reference sequence). The CDR3 extends over 15 amino acids. V lost 4 bases and J 2 bases, leaving 11 bases between the germline ends. CDR3 loop: CASSRGRVNTGELFF. For the CDR3, the DNA is TGTGCCAGTAGTAGGGGCAGGGTTAACACCGGGGAGCTGTTTTTT.

The chain has TRBV27 and TRBJ2-5, with 10 positions matching TRBD1. Germline V gene lookup returns CDR1 MNHEY and CDR2 SMNVEV (reference sequence). The ends lost 4 bases at V and 5 bases at J; junction bases unmatched: 10. The CDR3 runs to 16 residues. CDR3: CASSSYDRGPGETQYF. CDR3 bases: TGTGCCAGCAGTTCCTACGACAGGGGGCCTGGGGAGACCCAGTACTTC.

The chain has TRBV4-2 and TRBJ1-1; 8 bases match TRBD1. Germline lookup yields CDR1 LGHNA and CDR2 YNFKEQ. The length of the CDR3 is 15 residues. J was trimmed by 3 bases and V by 1 base; bases with no gene match: 4. Here the CDR3 reads CASSQAGGWDTEAFF. The CDR3 nucleotides are TGTGCCAGCAGCCAAGCAGGGGGCTGGGACACTGAAGCTTTCTTT.

In this sample, this clone turned up a few times. This sequence joins TRBV10-1 and TRBJ2-7; possible D gene TRBD1, 5 bases. Germline values: CDR1 WNHNN, CDR2 SYGVQD (reference sequence). The germline V and J ends were trimmed by 3 bases and 6 bases, with 9 bases remaining between them. The CDR3 contains 12 residues. The CDR3 reads CASSDVGAEQYF. The CDR3 bases are TGCGCCAGCAGTGATGTTGGGGCCGAGCAGTACTTC.

This sequence joins TRBV9 and TRBJ1-4; unclear D gene. V was shortened by 3 bases and J by 7 bases, with 13 bases between the two germline ends. Germline CDR1 SGDLS, CDR2 YYNGEE. The CDR3 runs to 14 residues. In nucleotides, the CDR3 is TGTGCCAGCAGCGCAGGCTACCGAACTGAAAAACTGTTTTTT. Encoded protein: CASSAGYRTEKLFF. The full variable domain, with the rest looked up from reference TRBV9 and TRBJ1-4, is DSGVTQTPKHLITATGQRVTLRCSPRSGDLSVYWYQQSLDQGLQFLIQYYNGEERAKGNILERFSAQQFPDLHSELNLSSLELGDSALYFCASSAGYRTEKLFFGSGTQLSVL.

This sequence joins TRBV9 and TRBJ2-1; possibly TRBD1 for D (6 bases). Germline CDR1 is SGDLS and CDR2 is YYNGEE. The V gene lost 0 bases and the J gene lost 7 bases, with 14 bases spanning the gap. The CDR3 consists of 15 residues. In DNA form, the CDR3 reads TGTGCCAGCAGCGTAGTACAGGGAAGAGGAAATGAGCAGTTCTTC. It specifies CASSVVQGRGNEQFF.